The source of this T cell receptor beta chain is a study of shared clonotypes between healthy human individuals. Study-level findings and limits: Deeper or shallower sequencing was expected to change how clonotypes are shared among donors.

A note on this clone: What it recognizes is unknown.

The deep-level immunoSEQ assay was used. Clones were sequenced by immunoSEQ multiplex PCR, and TCRdb holds only the in-frame ones, with some missing. Seen here are about 1.1 million clones, about 84% observed once, and the top ten hold 0.6% to 0.75%. Naive CD4+ cells were CD45RA-selected; the remaining cells were memory. CDR1 is SEHNR and CDR2 is FQNEAQ in the germline V gene (reference sequence). V was trimmed by 8 bases and J by 5 bases, leaving 15 bases between them. The CDR3 has 14 amino acids. The rearrangement links TRBV7-9 to TRBJ1-4, with D maybe TRBD1 (6 bases). Sequencing was performed on memory CD4+ T cells from PBMCs. The subset here: CD45RA-negative fraction. This clonotype originated in a man in his late teens or twenties in good health. Some clones in this sample may be carry-over from other donors' samples. The CDR3 protein is CASAFGQMNEKLFF. The CDR3 coding sequence is TGTGCCAGCGCATTCGGACAGATGAATGAAAAACTGTTTTTT.